Shown below are 26 T cell receptor beta chains from a single sample sequenced in a study of blood T cell repertoires in COVID-19. Assay used: immunoSEQ multiplex PCR; TCRdb lists only in-frame clones, some missing. The profile shows hundreds of thousands of clones, about 88% of them singletons. Sample: peripheral blood. Every receptor here comes from a woman in her 70s with COVID-19, enrolled during active disease.

The rearrangement joins TRBV20-1 to TRBJ1-2; 7 bases fit TRBD1. The CDR3 covers 16 residues. In germline, CDR1 is DFQATT, CDR2 SNEGSKA (reference sequence). J was trimmed by 8 bases and V by 3 bases; bases with no gene match: 18. CDR3 residues: CSASAGGQAKLRGYTF. DNA of the CDR3: TGCAGTGCTAGTGCCGGCGGACAGGCGAAGCTTCGCGGCTACACCTTC.

This clone came up once. The chain couples TRBV7-9 to TRBJ2-1, with 7 bases matching TRBD1. This CDR3 is 18 amino acids long. The junction had 10 bases not matched to a gene; V was cut back by 1 base and J by 1 base. CDR1 is SEHNR and CDR2 is FQNEAQ in the germline V gene (reference sequence). The CDR3 bases are TGTGCCAGCAGCTTAGTTGGGGTACAGGGGCGGTCCTACAATGAGCAGTTCTTC. It translates to CASSLVGVQGRSYNEQFF.

The gene calls are TRBV27 and TRBJ1-2, with D hard to call. The V gene lost 2 bases and the J gene lost 5 bases, with 12 bases spanning the gap. The germline gives CDR1 MNHEY, CDR2 SMNVEV (reference sequence). This CDR3 contains 14 residues. CDR3 nucleotide sequence: TGTGCCAGCAGTTTAGGAGGGTATCCTTATGGCTACACCTTC. Protein sequence: CASSLGGYPYGYTF.

This clone was recorded only once. The chain recombines TRBV4-1 with TRBJ2-7, with 8 positions matching TRBD2. Germline CDR1 reads MGHRA; CDR2 reads YSYEKL. V was pared by 2 bases and J by 6 bases, with 9 bases of the junction left unmatched. This CDR3 has 15 amino acids. The CDR3 is CASSQSPGGVGEQYF. The CDR3 DNA reads as TGCGCCAGCAGCCAAAGCCCCGGGGGGGTGGGCGAGCAGTACTTC.

This clone was recorded many times. V is TRBV7-2 and J is TRBJ1-2; maybe TRBD1 (5 bases). The CDR3 runs 14 residues. Germline values: CDR1 SGHTA, CDR2 FQGNSA. Trimming cost V 2 bases and J 2 bases, with 9 bases left between them. CDR3 bases: TGTGCCAGCAGCTTAAGTGCAGGGAACTATGGCTACACCTTC. This translates into CASSLSAGNYGYTF.

This chain links TRBV6-5 with TRBJ2-7; D is unclear. The CDR3 runs 12 residues. Trimming removed 4 bases at V and 2 bases at J, with 6 bases between. CDR1 is MNHEY, CDR2 SVGAGI, per germline. The CDR3 here is CASSSLAYEQYF. For the CDR3, the DNA is TGTGCCAGCAGTTCCCTAGCCTACGAGCAGTACTTC.

This chain uses TRBV9 with TRBJ1-6; D is perhaps TRBD1 (6 bases). Germline loops: CDR1 SGDLS, CDR2 YYNGEE. The CDR3 has 15 amino acids. Trimming took off 5 bases at V and 10 bases at J, with 19 bases between the two ends. CDR3 DNA: TGTGCCAGCAGTTCTACCGGGACACAGGGATCACCCCTCCACTTT. This gives the protein CASSSTGTQGSPLHF.

The gene calls are TRBV28 and TRBJ1-2; unclear D gene. The CDR3 covers 12 residues. CDR1 and CDR2 from the germline V gene are MDHEN and SYDVKM. Between the trimmed V and J ends, which lost 1 base and 8 bases, there was a span of 8 bases. The CDR3 here is CASSLLPGGYTF. The CDR3, as DNA: TGTGCCAGCAGTTTATTACCGGGGGGCTACACCTTC.

V usage is TRBV14 and J usage is TRBJ1-1; D ambiguous. V lost 1 base to trimming and J lost 1 base, with 7 bases between them. The CDR3 extends over 14 amino acids. The germline CDR1 and CDR2 sequences are SGHDN and FVKESK. The CDR3 DNA reads as TGTGCCAGCAGCCAAGTGGGAGCGAACACTGAAGCTTTCTTT. Its protein product is CASSQVGANTEAFF. Full variable domain (outside the CDR3, taken from reference TRBV14 and TRBJ1-1): EAGVTQFPSHSVIEKGQTVTLRCDPISGHDNLYWYRRVMGKEIKFLLHFVKESKQDESGMPNNRFLAERTGGTYSTLKVQPAELEDSGVYFCASSQVGANTEAFFGQGTRLTVV.

The rearrangement joins TRBV5-1 to TRBJ2-1; tentative D call: TRBD1 (6 bases). The germline V gene encodes CDR1 SGHRS and CDR2 YFSETQ. Trimming removed 5 bases at V and 0 bases at J, with 12 bases between. This CDR3 is 15 amino acids long. The CDR3 bases are TGCGCCAGCAGGTCAACAGGGAGCTCCTACAATGAGCAGTTCTTC. Its translation is CASRSTGSSYNEQFF.

This clone was recorded once. The chain is built from TRBV30 and TRBJ1-3; possible D gene TRBD1, 6 bases. The length of the CDR3 is 12 residues. CDR1 and CDR2 (germline): GTSNPN, SVGIG (reference sequence). The V and J ends lost 7 bases and 5 bases respectively, with 12 bases between them. The CDR3 loop reads CALGDIRNTIYF. As DNA, the CDR3 is TGTGCCTTGGGGGACATACGAAACACCATATATTTT.

The chain joins TRBV4-2 to TRBJ1-5, with D unresolved. The CDR3 contains 13 residues. The V gene lost 0 bases and the J gene lost 5 bases, with 5 bases spanning the gap. Looked up from germline, CDR1 is LGHNA and CDR2 is YNFKEQ. DNA of the CDR3: TGTGCCAGCAGCCAAGATTCGTATCAGCCCCAGCATTTT. Translation gives CASSQDSYQPQHF.

This clone occurred a few times. The gene calls are TRBV3-1 (or the pseudogene TRBV3-2) and TRBJ1-2; D ambiguous. In germline, CDR1 is LGHDT, CDR2 YNNKEL (reference sequence). The CDR3 is made up of 13 amino acids. V dropped 2 bases and J dropped 5 bases, with 9 bases sitting between them. As DNA, the CDR3 is TGTGCCAGCAGCCAACCCCCCTTTTATGGCTACACCTTC. This translates into CASSQPPFYGYTF.

This sequence joins TRBV4-1 and TRBJ1-2, with D possibly being TRBD1 (6 bases). This CDR3 is 14 amino acids long. Germline V CDR1 and CDR2: MGHRA, YSYEKL. Trimming pared 4 bases from V and 2 bases from J, leaving 11 bases between. The CDR3 nucleotides read TGCGCCAGCAGCCGGGACAAGGGCAACTATGGCTACACCTTC. As protein: CASSRDKGNYGYTF.

The V and J genes are TRBV24-1 and TRBJ2-3, with TRBD1 identical over 8 bases. CDR3 size: 16 residues. CDR1 is KGHDR, CDR2 SFDVKD, per germline. J lost 0 bases, V lost 5 bases, and 6 bases had no gene match. CDR3 sequence (DNA): TGTGCCACCAGTGCTACAGGGGGTATAAGCACAGATACGCAGTATTTT. As protein: CATSATGGISTDTQYF.

The chain couples TRBV27 to TRBJ1-4, with D uncertain. CDR1 is MNHEY and CDR2 is SMNVEV in the germline V gene (reference sequence). V was trimmed by 5 bases and J by 5 bases, leaving 15 bases between them. This CDR3 spans 15 amino acids. DNA of the CDR3: TGTGCCAGCAGTCCCTACCCGGGGATCAATGAAAAACTGTTTTTT. It encodes CASSPYPGINEKLFF.

The table lists this clone with a count of one. The gene calls are TRBV5-1 and TRBJ2-7; 8 nucleotides align to TRBD1. This CDR3 comprises 14 residues. After removal of 4 bases from V and 6 bases from J, the junction contained 9 bases not matched to a gene. Germline values: CDR1 SGHRS, CDR2 YFSETQ. The CDR3 reads CASSRGQAGSEQYF. As DNA, the CDR3 is TGCGCCAGCAGCAGGGGACAGGCAGGGTCCGAGCAGTACTTC.

The genes are TRBV9 and TRBJ2-3; TRBD2 agrees at 10 bases. Looked up from germline, CDR1 is SGDLS and CDR2 is YYNGEE. This CDR3 region has 16 residues. V lost 3 bases to trimming and J lost 5 bases; unmatched junction nucleotides: 9. The DNA for the CDR3 is TGTGCCAGCAGCGAAAGCGGGAGGGCGGGGAGAGATACGCAGTATTTT. As protein: CASSESGRAGRDTQYF.

The chain joins TRBV5-8 to TRBJ1-2; tentatively, D is TRBD1 (6 bases). The germline V gene has CDR1 SGHTS and CDR2 YDEGEE. Trimming cost V 4 bases and J 2 bases, with 9 bases left between them. The CDR3 runs 13 residues. The CDR3: CASSRRGNYGYTF. The CDR3 DNA follows: TGTGCCAGCAGCAGAAGGGGGAACTATGGCTACACCTTC.

The J gene is TRBJ2-6, the V gene TRBV28; D unclear. CDR1 and CDR2 from the germline V gene are MDHEN and SYDVKM. V lost 3 bases, J lost 6 bases, and 15 bases lay in between. This CDR3 is built from 16 residues. CDR3 nucleotide sequence: TGTGCCAGCAGTTTTCTCGACACGGCAGCGGCCAACGTCCTGACTTTC. This encodes CASSFLDTAAANVLTF.

V and J are TRBV27 and TRBJ2-1, with D perhaps TRBD2 (6 bases). Trimming shortened V by 6 bases and J by 6 bases, and 9 bases separated the two germline ends. The length of the CDR3 is 12 residues. CDR1 is MNHEY, CDR2 SMNVEV, per germline (reference sequence). The CDR3 DNA sequence: TGTGCCAGCAGAAGCGGGTCCAATGAGCAGTTCTTC. Translated, it gives CASRSGSNEQFF.

The chain is built from TRBV11-3 and TRBJ2-3; weak D call: TRBD1 (6 bases). The CDR3 covers 16 residues. CDR1 and CDR2 from the germline V gene are SGHNT and YENEEA. With 1 base removed from V and 1 base from J, the gap between germline ends came to 12 bases. CDR3 nucleotide sequence: TGTGCCAGCAGCTTAGGTTTCCCAGGGGGCACAGATACGCAGTATTTT. Its protein is CASSLGFPGGTDTQYF. Complete variable domain (other parts from reference TRBV11-3 and TRBJ2-3): EAGVVQSPRYKIIEKKQPVAFWCNPISGHNTLYWYLQNLGQGPELLIRYENEEAVDDSQLPKDRFSAERLKGVDSTLKIQPAELGDSAVYLCASSLGFPGGTDTQYFGPGTRLTVL.

The sample holds one count of this clone. The V and J genes are TRBV3-1 (or the pseudogene TRBV3-2) and TRBJ1-4, with 9 bases aligning to TRBD1. This CDR3 has 15 residues. Germline V gives CDR1 LGHDT, CDR2 YNNKEL (reference sequence). J lost 4 bases, V lost 4 bases, and 4 bases had no gene match. CDR3 sequence reads: CASSRDRVGNEKLFF. The DNA of the CDR3 is TGTGCCAGCAGCCGGGACAGGGTTGGTAATGAAAAACTGTTTTTT.

The gene calls are TRBV9 and TRBJ2-1; no clear D. CDR3 length: 16 amino acids. The germline gives CDR1 SGDLS, CDR2 YYNGEE. Trimming removed 4 bases from V and 0 bases from J, with 14 bases in between. This chain's CDR3 is CASSPDDSSSYNEQFF. CDR3 DNA sequence: TGTGCCAGCAGCCCCGACGACTCTAGCTCCTACAATGAGCAGTTCTTC.

This chain uses TRBV5-1 with TRBJ2-7; D not certain. The V gene lost 4 bases and the J gene lost 6 bases, with 14 bases spanning the gap. The CDR3 loop spans 13 amino acids. Germline V CDR1 and CDR2: SGHRS, YFSETQ. The CDR3 DNA is TGCGCCAGCAGCCTTGGTGAGAGAGGCGAGCAGTACTTC. Its translation is CASSLGERGEQYF.

The chain couples TRBV5-1 to TRBJ2-1; 7 bases match TRBD1. This CDR3 comprises 15 residues. V was pared by 1 base and J by 4 bases, with 5 bases of the junction left unmatched. Germline CDR1 and CDR2: SGHRS and YFSETQ. The CDR3 nucleotides read TGCGCCAGCAGCTTGACCCAGGGGGTATACAATGAGCAGTTCTTC. Encoded protein: CASSLTQGVYNEQFF.